The next 15 T cell receptor beta chains were all read from a single sample in a study of CXCR3-negative and CXCR3-positive naive CD8 T cells. Findings of the study overall: In CXCR3-positive naive cells, the TRB CDR3s were more hydrophobic than in CXCR3-negative naive cells.

Each TRB cDNA library was prepared by 5' RACE (with UMI labels). TCRdb re-called the 5' RACE reads and shows each CDR3 protein once, DNA omitted. This table holds roughly 7,300 distinct CDR3 sequences. What these receptors recognize is not known. Specimen: naive CXCR3+ CD8+ T cells from blood. Regarding subset: CD45RO-CCR7+CD27+CD95- naive CD8+ T cells expressing CXCR3 (TNR3+). These receptors originate from a human donor in good health. Some clones in this sample may be carry-over from other donors' samples.

This clonotype shows up as medium-sized by frequency. The chain couples TRBV29-1 to TRBJ2-7; TCRdb outputs TRBD2, but without DNA this stays unchecked. Per the germline V gene, CDR1 is SQVTM and CDR2 is ANQGSEA. The CDR3 extends over 15 amino acids. Here the CDR3 reads CSVDVLTSEGYEQYF.

The rearrangement links TRBV29-1 to TRBJ2-1; TCRdb's assignment of TRBD1 cannot be checked, as there is no DNA. Germline CDR1 and CDR2: SQVTM and ANQGSEA. The CDR3 has 13 amino acids. The CDR3 sequence: CSVAPGRGNEQFF.

The chain links TRBV29-1 to TRBJ2-7; with no DNA, the TCRdb D assignment of TRBD1 cannot be verified. The length of the CDR3 is 14 residues. CDR1 and CDR2 (germline): SQVTM, ANQGSEA. CDR3 protein: CSVEDRDSSYEQYF.

The chain combines TRBV29-1 with TRBJ2-7; TCRdb's assignment of TRBD2 cannot be checked, as there is no DNA. Germline CDR1 is SQVTM and CDR2 is ANQGSEA. This CDR3 has 17 residues. The CDR3 loop is CSVESGIAGLGSYEQYF.

The CDR3: CSVFRRNTIYF. The chain uses TRBV29-1 and TRBJ1-3. Germline V gives CDR1 SQVTM, CDR2 ANQGSEA. The CDR3 is made up of 11 amino acids.

This chain connects TRBV13 to TRBJ2-7. The CDR3 extends over 14 amino acids. Germline CDR1 is PRHDT and CDR2 is FYEKMQ (reference sequence). The CDR3 loop reads CASSLGLQSHEQYF.

The CDR3 is CASSINSGGTYEQYF. J is TRBJ2-7 and V is TRBV19; TCRdb reports TRBD2, a call that lacks DNA to check it against. The CDR3 runs to 15 residues. Germline V gene lookup returns CDR1 LNHDA and CDR2 SQIVND (reference sequence).

This clonotype is classed as medium-sized (0.01 to 0.1%) by frequency. This sequence joins TRBV12-3 or TRBV12-4 and TRBJ1-1; without DNA, the TCRdb call of TRBD1 cannot be checked. The CDR3 consists of 12 residues. The CDR3 spells CASSPWNTEAFF.

This chain connects TRBV7-3 to TRBJ2-1; with no DNA, the TCRdb D assignment of TRBD2 cannot be verified. Germline V gene data show CDR1 as SGHTA and CDR2 as FQGTGA. The CDR3 contains 16 residues. Here the CDR3 reads CASSPEAGRAHNEQFF.

This clonotype is deemed medium-sized by its frequency. V and J are TRBV10-3 and TRBJ2-7; TCRdb names TRBD1, which stays unverified in the absence of DNA. The germline gives CDR1 ENHRY, CDR2 SYGVKD. The length of the CDR3 is 12 residues. The CDR3 spells CAISPEGDEQYF.

This clonotype is called medium-sized based on its frequency. The genes are TRBV11-2 and TRBJ2-5; without DNA, the TCRdb call of TRBD2 cannot be checked. The CDR3 sequence is 15 residues long. Looked up from germline, CDR1 is SGHAT and CDR2 is FQNNGV. CDR3 amino acids: CASSLLAGIQETQYF.

According to its frequency, this clonotype is medium-sized. The chain uses TRBV28 and TRBJ2-7; lacking DNA, the TRBD1 call made by TCRdb goes unchecked. The germline gives CDR1 MDHEN, CDR2 SYDVKM. The CDR3 is made up of 13 amino acids. This chain's CDR3 is CASIPTGGYEQYF.

The rearrangement uses TRBV29-1 and TRBJ2-3; TCRdb outputs TRBD2, but without DNA this stays unchecked. CDR1 and CDR2 (germline): SQVTM, ANQGSEA. The CDR3 sequence is 13 residues long. The CDR3 protein is CSVGSGGPDTQYF.

This chain connects TRBV4-2 to TRBJ2-3; there is no DNA to check the TCRdb D call of TRBD2. The germline gives CDR1 LGHNA, CDR2 YNFKEQ. CDR3 size: 18 residues. This CDR3 is CASSPETSGGSLPDTQYF.

V is TRBV10-2 and J is TRBJ2-3; checking the TCRdb D call of TRBD2 is not possible without DNA. The CDR3 is 15 residues long. Germline V gives CDR1 WSHSY, CDR2 SAAADI. The CDR3 spells CASSEVVSGTDTQYF.